This T cell receptor (beta chain) appears in the sequencing data of a study of T cells after posttransplantation cyclophosphamide. The study's findings and limits: Recipient CMV seropositivity and CMV reactivation strongly tracked TRB clonality. Blood and skin or GI T cell repertoires showed limited TRB overlap. Later blood repertoires were often dominated by clones from the donor CD8+ memory compartment.

This clone was recorded once. Its antigen is currently unknown. Cyclophosphamide on days +3 and +4 followed busulfan-fludarabine conditioning and a marrow graft. Produced via immunoSEQ multiplex PCR; TCRdb's table is partial and in-frame only. The sample includes approximately 5,900 clones, 82% of them seen just once. Here the sequenced sample was CD4+ T cells sorted from blood, taken around 370 days after allogeneic stem cell transplant with posttransplant cyclophosphamide. This TCR derives from a male patient in his 50s who received an allogeneic stem cell transplant from a related donor and was CMV-positive. Part of the T cells may come from the graft donor.

The CDR3 here is CASSLGPLQGFGYTF. The CDR3 DNA sequence: TGTGCCAGCAGCTTAGGCCCCTTACAGGGCTTTGGCTACACCTTC. J is TRBJ1-2 and V is TRBV9; TRBD1 is a possible D gene (6 bases). Germline V gene sequence: CDR1 SGDLS, CDR2 YYNGEE. The CDR3 is 15 residues long. Trimming removed 4 bases from V and 7 bases from J, with 20 bases in between. Filled out from reference TRBV9 and TRBJ1-2, the complete variable domain reads DSGVTQTPKHLITATGQRVTLRCSPRSGDLSVYWYQQSLDQGLQFLIQYYNGEERAKGNILERFSAQQFPDLHSELNLSSLELGDSALYFCASSLGPLQGFGYTFGSGTRLTVV.